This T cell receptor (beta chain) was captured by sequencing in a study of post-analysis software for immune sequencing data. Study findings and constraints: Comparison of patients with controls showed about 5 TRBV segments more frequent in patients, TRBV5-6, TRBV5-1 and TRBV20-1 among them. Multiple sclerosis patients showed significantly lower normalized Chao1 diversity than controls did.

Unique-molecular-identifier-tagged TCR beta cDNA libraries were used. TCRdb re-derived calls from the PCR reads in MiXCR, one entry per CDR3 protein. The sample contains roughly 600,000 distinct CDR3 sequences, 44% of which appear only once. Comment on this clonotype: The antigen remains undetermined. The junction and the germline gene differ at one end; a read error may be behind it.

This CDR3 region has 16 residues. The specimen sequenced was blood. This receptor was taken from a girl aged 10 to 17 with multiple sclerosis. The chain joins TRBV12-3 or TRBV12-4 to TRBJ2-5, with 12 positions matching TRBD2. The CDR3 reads CASSFSTGLAGVKQYF. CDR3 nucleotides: TGTGCTAGCAGTTTCTCTACGGGACTAGCGGGTGTCAAGCAGTACTTC.